Sequencing of this T cell receptor (beta chain) was carried out in a study of cytomegalovirus exposure and HLA in healthy donors. General observations from the study: Indistinguishable V segments, including TRBV6-2 and TRBV6-3, were excluded. Roughly even sequencing depth across donors was the assumption behind the presence/absence analyses. Associated with cytomegalovirus, according to the listing, were 164 TCR beta chains. In a later analysis, at a false discovery rate of 0.05, over 15,000 TCR beta sequences matched HLA alleles.

The CDR3 is 15 amino acids. The germline CDR1 and CDR2 sequences are MGHRA and YSYEKL. The V gene lost 4 bases and the J gene lost 5 bases, with 17 bases spanning the gap. About this clone: The antigen remains unidentified.

PCR primers comprised 60 Vbeta and 13 Jbeta primers. This table comes from immunoSEQ multiplex PCR, and its TCRdb copy is limited to in-frame clones, with some not included. Of around 160,000 clones in the sample, 60% to 85% were seen once. The TCR originated in a man aged 35 to 55 in good health and CMV-seropositive. J is TRBJ1-1 and V is TRBV4-1; weak D call: TRBD1 (5 bases). Sequences were obtained from PBMCs. The CDR3 region is CASSRGRGVRTEAFF. The CDR3 nucleotides are TGCGCCAGCAGCCGAGGCCGGGGGGTGAGGACTGAAGCTTTCTTT.